This is a list of T cell receptor beta chains from one sample in a study of blood T cell repertoires in COVID-19. TCRdb keeps only in-frame clones here, not all; method: immunoSEQ multiplex PCR. Seen here are roughly 80,000 clones, roughly 89% observed once, and the top ten hold around 3.4%. Sequencing was carried out using peripheral blood. These receptors all stem from a man aged 45 to 65 with acute or convalescent COVID-19. Each CDR3 is given with its conserved first and last residue. D genes are given only for firm matches. Expanded clones get a size class; other rows say once, few or many, or leave the size out.

cdr3_length: 17
clone_size: once
j_call: TRBJ2-3
v_call: TRBV15
d_call: TRBD2
cdr3_nt: TGTGCCACCAGCAGAGTCCCCCCCGGGACTAGTAGAGATACGCAGTATTTT
cdr3_aa: CATSRVPPGTSRDTQYF

cdr3_length: 15
clone_size: .
j_call: TRBJ1-5
v_call: TRBV11-3
d_call: .
cdr3_nt: TGTGCCAGCAGCGCCGGGCAGGGAAGCAATCAGCCCCAGCATTTT
cdr3_aa: CASSAGQGSNQPQHF

cdr3_length: 12
clone_size: .
j_call: TRBJ1-1
v_call: TRBV7-2
d_call: .
cdr3_nt: TGTGCCAGCAGCATCAGGGGTTTTGGAGCTTTCTTT
cdr3_aa: CASSIRGFGAFF

cdr3_length: 16
clone_size: .
j_call: TRBJ2-2
v_call: TRBV19
d_call: .
cdr3_nt: TGTGCCAGTAGTAGGGTGGCTAGCGATAACACCGGGGAGCTGTTTTTT
cdr3_aa: CASSRVASDNTGELFF

cdr3_length: 15
clone_size: few
j_call: TRBJ2-2
v_call: TRBV6-1
d_call: .
cdr3_nt: TGTGCCAGCAGTGACCGGGACTTATACACCGGGGAGCTGTTTTTT
cdr3_aa: CASSDRDLYTGELFF

cdr3_length: 14
clone_size: .
j_call: TRBJ2-7
v_call: TRBV19
d_call: .
cdr3_nt: TGTGCCAGTAGTATAGGGGACACAACCTACGAGCAGTACTTC
cdr3_aa: CASSIGDTTYEQYF

cdr3_length: 16
clone_size: few
j_call: TRBJ2-7
v_call: TRBV5-1
d_call: TRBD1
cdr3_nt: TGCGCCAGCAGCTTGGGGGGCGGGACAGGGCAATACGAGCAGTACTTC
cdr3_aa: CASSLGGGTGQYEQYF

cdr3_length: 14
clone_size: .
j_call: TRBJ2-2
v_call: TRBV19
d_call: .
cdr3_nt: TGTGCCAGTAGGATGACAGCGATTACCGGGGAGCTGTTTTTT
cdr3_aa: CASRMTAITGELFF

cdr3_length: 15
clone_size: .
j_call: TRBJ1-5
v_call: TRBV4-2
d_call: .
cdr3_nt: TGTGCCAGCAGTCCCTCGGCAGGGGACAATCAGCCCCAGCATTTT
cdr3_aa: CASSPSAGDNQPQHF

cdr3_length: 13
clone_size: .
j_call: TRBJ1-3
v_call: TRBV10-3
d_call: .
cdr3_nt: TGTGCCATCAGTGCACAGGCCTCGAACACCATATATTTT
cdr3_aa: CAISAQASNTIYF

cdr3_length: 18
clone_size: few
j_call: TRBJ2-2
v_call: TRBV5-1
d_call: .
cdr3_nt: TGCGCCAGCAGCTTGGATGGGGGCCGTGGGACACACACCGGGGAGCTGTTTTTT
cdr3_aa: CASSLDGGRGTHTGELFF

cdr3_length: 15
clone_size: few
j_call: TRBJ1-1
v_call: TRBV14
d_call: .
cdr3_nt: TGTGCCAGCAGCCAAACCCGTTTGTTTAGCACTGAAGCTTTCTTT
cdr3_aa: CASSQTRLFSTEAFF

cdr3_length: 15
clone_size: .
j_call: TRBJ2-6
v_call: TRBV28
d_call: TRBD2
cdr3_nt: TGTGCCAGCAGTTTCCGAGCGGGGGTGGCCAACGTCCTGACTTTC
cdr3_aa: CASSFRAGVANVLTF

cdr3_length: 19
clone_size: .
j_call: TRBJ1-6
v_call: TRBV7-8
d_call: .
cdr3_nt: TGTGCCAGCAGCCTCGGGACAAGCCCCAGCAGCTCCTATAATTCACCCCTCCACTTT
cdr3_aa: CASSLGTSPSSSYNSPLHF

cdr3_length: 17
clone_size: .
j_call: TRBJ2-3
v_call: TRBV11-3
d_call: TRBD2
cdr3_nt: TGTGCCAGCAGCTTATCGTCTAGCGGAACTAGCACAGATACGCAGTATTTT
cdr3_aa: CASSLSSSGTSTDTQYF

cdr3_length: 13
clone_size: .
j_call: TRBJ1-2
v_call: TRBV28
d_call: TRBD1
cdr3_nt: TGTGCCAGCAGTCGGGACAGTGGTTATGGCTACACCTTC
cdr3_aa: CASSRDSGYGYTF

cdr3_length: 16
clone_size: .
j_call: TRBJ2-1
v_call: TRBV3-1/TRBV3-2
d_call: .
cdr3_nt: TGTGCCAGCAGCCAAATTCGGGGAGGCTCCTACAATGAGCAGTTCTTC
cdr3_aa: CASSQIRGGSYNEQFF

cdr3_length: 15
clone_size: .
j_call: TRBJ2-2
v_call: TRBV25-1
d_call: TRBD1
cdr3_nt: TGTGCCAGCAGGGGAGACAGGGAAGGGACCGGGGAGCTGTTTTTT
cdr3_aa: CASRGDREGTGELFF

cdr3_length: 15
clone_size: .
j_call: TRBJ1-1
v_call: TRBV6-5
d_call: .
cdr3_nt: TGTGCCAGCAGTTACTGGGCAGGGGCTACCACTGAAGCTTTCTTT
cdr3_aa: CASSYWAGATTEAFF

cdr3_length: 15
clone_size: .
j_call: TRBJ2-2
v_call: TRBV7-9
d_call: .
cdr3_nt: TGTGCCAGCAGCTTAGGGCTGGGGCCCACCGGGGAGCTGTTTTTT
cdr3_aa: CASSLGLGPTGELFF

cdr3_length: 13
clone_size: once
j_call: TRBJ2-1
v_call: TRBV19
d_call: .
cdr3_nt: TGTGCCAGCACTGCTTCTAGGGGCAATGAGCAGTTCTTC
cdr3_aa: CASTASRGNEQFF

cdr3_length: 17
clone_size: .
j_call: TRBJ2-1
v_call: TRBV7-3
d_call: .
cdr3_nt: TGTGCCAGCAGCGCTTCCCCGACAGCCTCGACCAACAATGAGCAGTTCTTC
cdr3_aa: CASSASPTASTNNEQFF

cdr3_length: 13
clone_size: .
j_call: TRBJ1-1
v_call: TRBV6-5
d_call: .
cdr3_nt: TGTGCCAGCAGTTACCCAGGCGGGTATGAAGCTTTCTTT
cdr3_aa: CASSYPGGYEAFF

cdr3_length: 15
clone_size: .
j_call: TRBJ2-7
v_call: TRBV19
d_call: TRBD1
cdr3_nt: TGTGCCAGTAGTGCTTCAGGGGGCTCCTCCTACGAGCAGTACTTC
cdr3_aa: CASSASGGSSYEQYF

cdr3_length: 15
clone_size: .
j_call: TRBJ2-7
v_call: TRBV10-3
d_call: TRBD2
cdr3_nt: TGTGCCATCAGTGAGGGGATAGCGGGAGTGTCTGAGCAGTACTTC
cdr3_aa: CAISEGIAGVSEQYF

cdr3_length: 16
clone_size: .
j_call: TRBJ2-2
v_call: TRBV7-6
d_call: TRBD2
cdr3_nt: TGTGCCAGCAGCTTGAGTAGCGGGGGAAACACCGGGGAGCTGTTTTTT
cdr3_aa: CASSLSSGGNTGELFF

cdr3_length: 13
clone_size: .
j_call: TRBJ1-5
v_call: TRBV30
d_call: .
cdr3_nt: TGTGCCTGGAGTCCGGGGGGGGATCAGCCCCAGCATTTT
cdr3_aa: CAWSPGGDQPQHF

cdr3_length: 15
clone_size: few
j_call: TRBJ2-5
v_call: TRBV7-3
d_call: .
cdr3_nt: TGTGCCAGCAGCTTAAGGCTAGCATCACAAGAGACCCAGTACTTC
cdr3_aa: CASSLRLASQETQYF

cdr3_length: 13
clone_size: .
j_call: TRBJ1-3
v_call: TRBV13
d_call: .
cdr3_nt: TGTGCCAGCACCACAGGGAATGGATACACCATATATTTT
cdr3_aa: CASTTGNGYTIYF

cdr3_length: 16
clone_size: .
j_call: TRBJ1-2
v_call: TRBV27
d_call: .
cdr3_nt: TGTGCCAGCAGCCTCTTAAGCGGGAAGAACGGCTATGGCTACACCTTC
cdr3_aa: CASSLLSGKNGYGYTF

cdr3_length: 12
clone_size: .
j_call: TRBJ1-1
v_call: TRBV29-1
d_call: TRBD1
cdr3_nt: TGCAGCGCAGGGACAGGGAACACTGAAGCTTTCTTT
cdr3_aa: CSAGTGNTEAFF

cdr3_length: 18
clone_size: .
j_call: TRBJ1-6
v_call: TRBV19
d_call: TRBD1
cdr3_nt: TGTGCCAGTAGTGCGTCCGGGACAGGGAGCTCCTATAATTCACCCCTCCACTTT
cdr3_aa: CASSASGTGSSYNSPLHF

cdr3_length: 15
clone_size: .
j_call: TRBJ2-2
v_call: TRBV5-4
d_call: .
cdr3_nt: TGTGCCAGCAGCTCCAGGGGTGCCCTCACCGGGGAGCTGTTTTTT
cdr3_aa: CASSSRGALTGELFF

cdr3_length: 17
clone_size: .
j_call: TRBJ1-1
v_call: TRBV5-4
d_call: TRBD1
cdr3_nt: TGTGCCAGCAGCTTCCGGGACAGGGGGCGGCAGGGCACTGAAGCTTTCTTT
cdr3_aa: CASSFRDRGRQGTEAFF